These 27 T cell receptor beta chains were all obtained from the same sample, sequenced in a study of OX40 agonist ivuxolimab in advanced cancers. Clones were read by immunoSEQ multiplex PCR, and TCRdb kept only the in-frame ones, dropping some. The sample has tens of thousands of clones; just under 95% are singletons. The sequenced sample was CD4+ or CD8+ T cells sorted from blood, obtained in a trial of the OX40 agonist ivuxolimab. Receptor source: an adult with an advanced solid tumor such as melanoma, head and neck, liver or kidney cancer.

For this clone: The same CDR3 arises from other DNA sequences in this sample as well. CDR3 sequence reads: CASSQGSPYEQYF. The CDR3 DNA sequence: TGTGCCAGCAGTCAGGGTAGCCCCTACGAGCAGTACTTC. The chain joins TRBV6-5 to TRBJ2-7; tentatively, D is TRBD1 (5 bases). Between the trimmed V and J ends, which lost 5 bases and 2 bases, there was a span of 10 bases. Germline V gene lookup returns CDR1 MNHEY and CDR2 SVGAGI. This CDR3 region has 13 residues.

This chain connects TRBV7-2 to TRBJ1-4, with 8 bases aligning to TRBD1. The CDR3 spans 15 residues. The trim removed 5 bases at V and 3 bases at J, leaving 5 bases unmatched. Germline-derived CDR1 and CDR2 are SGHTA and FQGNSA. The CDR3 reads CASSADRAPNEKLFF. In DNA, the CDR3 is TGTGCCAGCAGCGCGGACAGGGCACCTAATGAAAAACTGTTTTTT.

As regards this clone: Other DNA sequences in this sample translate to the same CDR3. This chain uses TRBV19 with TRBJ2-1; no firm D call. The CDR3 contains 11 residues. The ends were cut back, 5 bases at V and 4 bases at J, with 3 bases in the middle. The germline V gene has CDR1 LNHDA and CDR2 SQIVND (reference sequence). CDR3 sequence: CASSLYNEQFF. The CDR3 DNA sequence: TGTGCCAGTAGTTTGTACAATGAGCAGTTCTTC.

The rearrangement joins TRBV6-5 to TRBJ1-4; 10 bases are a match to TRBD1. Unmatched junction bases numbered 7, after V lost 5 bases and J lost 7 bases. This CDR3 is built from 15 residues. Germline V gives CDR1 MNHEY, CDR2 SVGAGI. This CDR3 is CASSQYDRGLEKLFF. The CDR3, as DNA: TGTGCCAGCAGTCAGTACGACAGGGGGCTTGAAAAACTGTTTTTT.

CDR3 region: CASSMDKVNTGELFF. The CDR3 coding sequence is TGTGCCAGCAGCATGGACAAGGTGAACACCGGGGAGCTGTTTTTT. V is TRBV7-9 and J is TRBJ2-2, with D possibly TRBD1 on 5 matching bases. The CDR3 is 15 amino acids. Germline-derived CDR1 and CDR2 are SEHNR and FQNEAQ (reference sequence). V dropped 5 bases and J dropped 1 base, with 11 bases sitting between them. The full variable domain, completed using reference TRBV7-9 and TRBJ2-2, is DTGVSQNPRHKITKRGQNVTFRCDPISEHNRLYWYRQTLGQGPEFLTYFQNEAQLEKSRLLSDRFSAERPKGSFSTLEIQRTEQGDSAMYLCASSMDKVNTGELFFGEGSRLTVL.

In its sample, this clone was seen once. The chain combines TRBV7-2 with TRBJ2-7; TRBD2 might be the D (6 bases). CDR1 SGHTA and CDR2 FQGNSA come from the germline V gene. The CDR3 loop spans 14 amino acids. Trimming removed 7 bases from V and 9 bases from J, with 22 bases in between. The CDR3 sequence is CASTETVAVEGQYF. In DNA, the CDR3 is TGTGCCAGCACCGAAACGGTAGCGGTCGAGGGGCAGTACTTC.

V usage is TRBV27 and J usage is TRBJ2-5; no clear D gene. The germline CDR1 and CDR2 sequences are MNHEY and SMNVEV (reference sequence). V was shortened by 6 bases and J by 2 bases, with 16 bases between the two germline ends. The CDR3 sequence is 15 residues long. CDR3 in DNA: TGTGCCAGCAGCCCCTCCCGCCCGACTCAAGAGACCCAGTACTTC. This sequence encodes CASSPSRPTQETQYF.

The chain is built from TRBV28 and TRBJ1-4; D is undetermined. CDR1 MDHEN and CDR2 SYDVKM come from the germline V gene. The CDR3 has 12 amino acids. V lost 8 bases, J lost 0 bases, and 4 bases lay in between. The DNA of the CDR3 is TGTGCCAGCGCCGCAACTAATGAAAAACTGTTTTTT. Its protein product is CASAATNEKLFF. Looking up the rest from reference TRBV28 and TRBJ1-4 gives the full variable domain: DVKVTQSSRYLVKRTGEKVFLECVQDMDHENMFWYRQDPGLGLRLIYFSYDVKMKEKGDIPEGYSVSREKKERFSLILESASTNQTSMYLCASAATNEKLFFGSGTQLSVL.

J is TRBJ2-3 and V is TRBV30; maybe TRBD2 (6 bases). Germline-derived CDR1 and CDR2 are GTSNPN and SVGIG (reference sequence). The CDR3 extends over 14 amino acids. The V end was cut by 0 bases, the J end by 6 bases, with 13 bases between. The CDR3 region is CAWSVPGRLDTQYF. The CDR3 nucleotides read TGTGCCTGGAGTGTACCCGGGAGATTGGATACGCAGTATTTT.

The genes are TRBV7-6 and TRBJ2-1; TRBD2 matches at 14 bases. Germline V CDR1 and CDR2: SGHVS, FNYEAQ. With 4 bases clipped from V and 3 bases from J, the junction kept 5 bases outside the gene matches. The CDR3 sequence is 17 residues long. CDR3 amino acids: CASSSTSGGAVYNEQFF. The CDR3 DNA sequence: TGTGCCAGCAGCTCGACTAGCGGGGGGGCCGTCTACAATGAGCAGTTCTTC.

The chain combines TRBV5-1 with TRBJ1-4; the match to TRBD1 covers 9 bases. With V trimmed by 3 bases and J by 5 bases, 8 bases remained unmatched. Germline lookup yields CDR1 SGHRS and CDR2 YFSETQ. The CDR3 totals 16 residues. This CDR3 reads CASSYDPGTGNEKLFF. The CDR3 nucleotides read TGCGCCAGCAGCTACGACCCCGGGACAGGGAATGAAAAACTGTTTTTT.

This clone was seen just once. This sequence joins TRBV11-2 and TRBJ2-1; 9 bases map to TRBD2. CDR3 size: 18 residues. V shed 6 bases and J 5 bases; nucleotides not matched to a gene: 17. The germline V gene has CDR1 SGHAT and CDR2 FQNNGV. The CDR3 sequence is CASRATLGGGANNNEQFF. The CDR3 nucleotides are TGTGCCAGCAGGGCAACCCTGGGCGGGGGGGCCAATAACAATGAGCAGTTCTTC.

The chain has TRBV19 and TRBJ1-6; D ambiguous. Per the germline V gene, CDR1 is LNHDA and CDR2 is SQIVND (reference sequence). CDR3 length equals 15 residues. V gave up 3 bases and J gave up 9 bases, with 15 bases separating them. CDR3 in amino acids: CASSIGEQIISPLHF. In nucleotides, the CDR3 is TGTGCCAGTAGTATCGGGGAACAGATCATTTCACCCCTCCACTTT.

The chain couples TRBV28 to TRBJ2-2, with D possibly being TRBD2 (5 bases). CDR1 MDHEN and CDR2 SYDVKM come from the germline V gene. V shed 11 bases and J shed 0 bases, with 10 bases lying between them. This CDR3 comprises 13 residues. The CDR3 region is CASGVPNTGELFF. As DNA, the CDR3 is TGTGCCTCCGGGGTCCCGAACACCGGGGAGCTGTTTTTT.

The CDR3 coding sequence is TGTGCCAGCTCACCAGAGAATAACTATGGCTACACCTTC. It specifies CASSPENNYGYTF. V gene TRBV18 combines with J gene TRBJ1-2, with unresolved D. Trimming removed 2 bases at V and 1 base at J, with 5 bases between. Germline V CDR1 and CDR2: KGHSH, LQKENI. The CDR3 runs 13 residues.

This clone was observed a few times. This chain connects TRBV14 to TRBJ1-1; maybe TRBD1 (5 bases). V lost 4 bases and J 0 bases, leaving 9 bases between the germline ends. This CDR3 spans 14 amino acids. CDR1 and CDR2 from the germline V gene are SGHDN and FVKESK. In DNA, the CDR3 is TGTGCCAGCAGCCTAGACAGTGTGAACACTGAAGCTTTCTTT. Translation: CASSLDSVNTEAFF. The whole variable domain, filled in from reference TRBV14 and TRBJ1-1, reads EAGVTQFPSHSVIEKGQTVTLRCDPISGHDNLYWYRRVMGKEIKFLLHFVKESKQDESGMPNNRFLAERTGGTYSTLKVQPAELEDSGVYFCASSLDSVNTEAFFGQGTRLTVV.

V is TRBV25-1 and J is TRBJ1-1; 8 positions match TRBD1. This CDR3 region has 15 residues. Germline V lookup: CDR1 MGHDK, CDR2 SYGVNS. V was pared by 8 bases and J by 1 base, with 9 bases of the junction left unmatched. CDR3 in amino acids: CASAPPDRGNTEAFF. As DNA, the CDR3 is TGTGCCAGCGCGCCTCCCGACAGGGGGAACACTGAAGCTTTCTTT.

The J gene is TRBJ2-3, the V gene TRBV18, with TRBD1 matching 7 bases. Germline CDR1 and CDR2: KGHSH and LQKENI. This CDR3 has 15 residues. V trimming: 0 bases; J trimming: 3 bases; junction bases outside the gene matches: 3. The CDR3 coding sequence is TGTGCCAGCTCACCACCGATGACAGGGACAGATACGCAGTATTTT. Its translation: CASSPPMTGTDTQYF.

This sequence joins TRBV27 and TRBJ2-7; D is uncertain. Trimming left V 3 bases short and J 0 bases short, with 9 bases between. Germline V CDR1 and CDR2: MNHEY, SMNVEV (reference sequence). The CDR3 contains 14 residues. CDR3 loop: CASSFSISSYEQYF. As DNA, the CDR3 is TGTGCCAGCAGTTTTAGTATCAGCTCCTACGAGCAGTACTTC.

V is TRBV6-5 and J is TRBJ1-5; the match to TRBD1 covers 9 bases. The CDR3 is made up of 14 amino acids. Losses at the gene ends were 5 bases for V and 5 bases for J; bases not matched to a gene: 4. The germline gives CDR1 MNHEY, CDR2 SVGAGI. In nucleotides, the CDR3 is TGTGCCAGCAGTGTACAGGGGGCATATCAGCCCCAGCATTTT. It encodes CASSVQGAYQPQHF.

This chain uses TRBV19 with TRBJ2-7; TRBD1 agrees at 11 bases. V was pared by 10 bases and J by 6 bases, with 11 bases of the junction left unmatched. From germline, CDR1 is LNHDA and CDR2 SQIVND (reference sequence). CDR3 size: 14 residues. CDR3 residues: CATQTGTGGREQYF. CDR3 coding DNA: TGTGCCACACAGACCGGGACAGGGGGACGCGAGCAGTACTTC. Variable domain in full (rest from reference TRBV19 and TRBJ2-7): DGGITQSPKYLFRKEGQNVTLSCEQNLNHDAMYWYRQDPGQGLRLIYYSQIVNDFQKGDIAEGYSVSREKKESFPLTVTSAQKNPTAFYLCATQTGTGGREQYFGPGTRLTVT.

V usage is TRBV14 and J usage is TRBJ2-2; 14 bases map to TRBD2. V shed 4 bases, J shed 4 bases, and the junction held 2 bases outside the gene matches. Per the germline V gene, CDR1 is SGHDN and CDR2 is FVKESK. This CDR3 spans 16 amino acids. This CDR3 reads CASSLGLAGVTGELFF. The CDR3 DNA sequence: TGTGCCAGCAGCCTGGGACTAGCGGGAGTCACCGGGGAGCTGTTTTTT. Full variable domain (remainder filled in from reference TRBV14 and TRBJ2-2): EAGVTQFPSHSVIEKGQTVTLRCDPISGHDNLYWYRRVMGKEIKFLLHFVKESKQDESGMPNNRFLAERTGGTYSTLKVQPAELEDSGVYFCASSLGLAGVTGELFFGEGSRLTVL.

Only one count was recorded for this clone. V is TRBV5-5 and J is TRBJ1-6, with D possibly being TRBD1 (5 bases). CDR3 length: 15 residues. CDR1 is SGHKS, CDR2 YYEKEE, per germline (reference sequence). The germline V and J ends were trimmed by 0 bases and 10 bases, with 14 bases remaining between them. CDR3 in amino acids: CASSLGGDGGSPLHF. Here the CDR3 DNA reads TGTGCCAGCAGCTTGGGCGGGGACGGAGGATCACCCCTCCACTTT.

V usage is TRBV7-2 and J usage is TRBJ2-5; D is perhaps TRBD2 (6 bases). The germline CDR1 and CDR2 sequences are SGHTA and FQGNSA. Trimming took 3 bases from V and 2 from J, leaving 10 bases between them. This CDR3 has 14 amino acids. This CDR3 is CASSFQGGQETQYF. CDR3 DNA: TGTGCCAGCAGCTTCCAGGGAGGTCAAGAGACCCAGTACTTC. Full variable domain (rest looked up from reference TRBV7-2 and TRBJ2-5): GAGVSQSPSNKVTEKGKDVELRCDPISGHTALYWYRQSLGQGLEFLIYFQGNSAPDKSGLPSDRFSAERTGGSVSTLTIQRTQQEDSAVYLCASSFQGGQETQYFGPGTRLLVL.

This clone was observed a handful of times. The chain employs TRBV23-1 and TRBJ2-2, with 8 bases matching TRBD2. TRBV23-1 is reported as an ORF; its role is uncertain. The CDR3 is 13 residues long. Trimming took 9 bases from V and 4 from J; bases not matched to a gene: 4. The DNA of the CDR3 is TGCGCCAGTCCTGCGGGGGGCACCGGGGAGCTGTTTTTT. It encodes CASPAGGTGELFF.

The genes are TRBV4-3 and TRBJ1-2, with 8 bases lining up with TRBD1. The CDR3 contains 14 residues. The ends lost 4 bases at V and 7 bases at J; junction bases unmatched: 8. Looked up from germline, CDR1 is LGHNA and CDR2 is YSLEER. Written as DNA, the CDR3 is TGCGCCAGCAGCCTGGCCGGACAGGGATTTGGCTACACCTTC. Translated, it gives CASSLAGQGFGYTF.

The rearrangement links TRBV6-4 to TRBJ1-5; D uncertain. Germline V CDR1 and CDR2: MRHNA, SNTAGT. The CDR3 runs to 13 residues. The ends were cut back, 4 bases at V and 7 bases at J, with 11 bases in the middle. The CDR3 DNA follows: TGTGCCAGCAGTGGTGAGGGAGGACAGCCCCAGCATTTT. Translation: CASSGEGGQPQHF.